This note documents a single T cell receptor beta chain sequence. J gave up 0 bases and V 4 bases, and 7 bases lay outside the gene matches. The CDR3 length is 17 residues. Germline V gives CDR1 SGHTS, CDR2 YDEGEE. This sample stems from a study of cytomegalovirus exposure and HLA in healthy donors. The wider study: As an earlier analysis found, around 190 million T cells yielded approximately 100 million unique TCR beta sequences. Counted in an early data release were roughly 81 million unique TCRs from HLA-typed donors.

Vbeta (60) and Jbeta (13) primers were used in the PCR. Sequenced by immunoSEQ multiplex PCR; TCRdb stores in-frame clones only, minus some. The sample holds around 200,000 clones, approximately 82% seen once. This sequence joins TRBV5-8 and TRBJ1-4, with 9 bases identical to TRBD1. The sample was PBMCs. This TCR came from a girl aged 2-10 years in good health and CMV-seropositive. The CDR3 nucleotides read TGTGCCAGCAGCACCTCACAGGGGGCTGCAACTAATGAAAAACTGTTTTTT. It codes for CASSTSQGAATNEKLFF.